A single sample is the source of the 18 T cell receptor beta chains below, sequenced in a study of tissue T cells after allogeneic stem cell transplantation. Measured with immunoSEQ multiplex PCR; TCRdb has only the in-frame clones, and not every one. Here the sample spans just over 25,000 clones, around 90% being singletons. This material consisted of blood, taken before transplantation. The receptors originated from a male donor aged 60 or older who later had graft-versus-host disease after an allogeneic stem cell transplant.

The chain links TRBV7-9 to TRBJ1-5; D is perhaps TRBD1 (6 bases). There are 13 residues in the CDR3. Germline lookup yields CDR1 SEHNR and CDR2 FQNEAQ (reference sequence). The germline V and J ends were trimmed by 5 bases and 6 bases, with 11 bases remaining between them. CDR3 coding DNA: TGTGCCAGCAGCAAGGGGGGGGGTCAGCCCCAGCATTTT. Encoded protein: CASSKGGGQPQHF.

The rearrangement joins TRBV7-2 to TRBJ2-2; D tentatively reads TRBD1 or TRBD2 (5 bases each). CDR1 SGHTA and CDR2 FQGNSA come from the germline V gene. With 7 bases removed from V and 0 bases from J, the gap between germline ends came to 12 bases. The CDR3 covers 15 residues. In DNA form, the CDR3 reads TGTGCCAGCACTATGGGGCGGGCGAACACCGGGGAGCTGTTTTTT. As protein: CASTMGRANTGELFF.

This sequence joins TRBV5-4 and TRBJ2-3; the D is unclear. The CDR3 is 14 residues long. The V end was cut by 0 bases, the J end by 6 bases, with 11 bases between. Germline V CDR1 and CDR2: SGHNT, YYREEE (reference sequence). Here the CDR3 reads CASSLDTDHDTQYF. DNA of the CDR3: TGTGCCAGCAGCTTGGATACCGATCACGATACGCAGTATTTT.

The CDR3 DNA is TGCGCCAGCAGCCAGGTTCACTACGAGCAGTACTTC. This translates into CASSQVHYEQYF. The chain uses TRBV4-1 and TRBJ2-7; D is unclear. The germline V gene has CDR1 MGHRA and CDR2 YSYEKL. V shed 3 bases and J shed 3 bases, with 6 bases lying between them. The CDR3 totals 12 residues.

The chain employs TRBV19 and TRBJ2-6; 7 bases agree with TRBD1. Unmatched junction bases numbered 8, after V lost 6 bases and J lost 0 bases. This CDR3 spans 17 amino acids. Germline values: CDR1 LNHDA, CDR2 SQIVND (reference sequence). This chain's CDR3 is CASRGDSAVSGANVLTF. The CDR3 DNA sequence: TGTGCCAGTAGAGGGGACAGCGCCGTCTCTGGGGCCAACGTCCTGACTTTC.

V is TRBV5-4 and J is TRBJ2-3; D is undetermined. V lost 5 bases and J lost 0, with 7 bases in between. CDR1 and CDR2 (germline): SGHNT, YYREEE (reference sequence). The CDR3 is 13 residues long. This chain's CDR3 is CASSSSSTDTQYF. DNA for the CDR3: TGTGCCAGCAGTTCTAGTAGCACAGATACGCAGTATTTT.

This rearrangement joins TRBV10-1 to TRBJ2-5, with a tentative D call TRBD2 (7 bases). The CDR3 length is 14 residues. Germline CDR1 reads WNHNN; CDR2 reads SYGVQD (reference sequence). The V gene lost 2 bases and the J gene lost 4 bases, with 11 bases spanning the gap. For the CDR3, the DNA is TGCGCCAGCAGTGAGAAGGGAGGGGGAGAGACCCAGTACTTC. Its translation is CASSEKGGGETQYF.

The chain carries TRBV5-1 and TRBJ2-7, with D unresolved. Germline assignment: CDR1 SGHRS and CDR2 YFSETQ. V gave up 1 base and J gave up 2 bases, with 7 bases separating them. CDR3 size: 13 residues. In nucleotides, the CDR3 is TGCGCCAGCAGCTTGTCTGGGGCCTACGAGCAGTACTTC. Amino acid sequence: CASSLSGAYEQYF. The full variable domain, completed using reference TRBV5-1 and TRBJ2-7, is KAGVTQTPRYLIKTRGQQVTLSCSPISGHRSVSWYQQTPGQGLQFLFEYFSETQRNKGNFPGRFSGRQFSNSRSEMNVSTLELGDSALYLCASSLSGAYEQYFGPGTRLTVT.

The V call is TRBV12-3 or TRBV12-4, the J call TRBJ1-1, with D unresolved. V was shortened by 3 bases and J by 4 bases, with 9 bases between the two germline ends. The CDR3 has 13 amino acids. The CDR3 DNA reads as TGTGCCAGCAGTTTTCGGGTTATCACTGAAGCTTTCTTT. It specifies CASSFRVITEAFF.

This clone was observed a single time. The chain recombines TRBV27 with TRBJ2-4, with D unclear. V lost 11 bases, J lost 0 bases, and 14 bases lay in between. Germline CDR1 reads MNHEY; CDR2 reads SMNVEV (reference sequence). The CDR3 totals 14 residues. CDR3: CACPGPLAKNIQYF. The DNA of the CDR3 is TGTGCCTGCCCGGGCCCTCTAGCCAAAAACATTCAGTACTTC.

This clone was observed once. V usage is TRBV9 and J usage is TRBJ2-2, with 12 nucleotides matching TRBD2. The J segment lost 4 bases and the V segment lost 3 bases, leaving 4 bases of the junction unmatched. This CDR3 is built from 16 residues. CDR1 is SGDLS and CDR2 is YYNGEE in the germline V gene. CDR3 bases: TGTGCCAGCAGCGGAGGACTAGCGGGAACCACCGGGGAGCTGTTTTTT. As protein: CASSGGLAGTTGELFF.

For the CDR3, the DNA is TGTGCCACCAGTGACCCCCGGGCGGGGGTCGGGGAGCTGTTTTTT. Amino acids: CATSDPRAGVGELFF. The V and J genes are TRBV24-1 and TRBJ2-2, with TRBD2 identical over 7 bases. V lost 4 bases to trimming and J lost 7 bases; unmatched junction nucleotides: 8. The CDR3 contains 15 residues. CDR1 and CDR2 (germline): KGHDR, SFDVKD.

This chain connects TRBV30 to TRBJ1-5, with no clear D. Germline V lookup: CDR1 GTSNPN, CDR2 SVGIG (reference sequence). The length of the CDR3 is 14 residues. The ends were cut back, 2 bases at V and 2 bases at J, with 10 bases in the middle. DNA of the CDR3: TGTGCCTGGAGTAAGGACGGGGGCAATCAGCCCCAGCATTTT. Protein product: CAWSKDGGNQPQHF.

This clone was detected once. The chain joins TRBV7-2 to TRBJ1-2; no clear D gene. V gave up 0 bases and J gave up 4 bases, with 12 bases separating them. The CDR3 totals 15 residues. Germline V gene lookup returns CDR1 SGHTA and CDR2 FQGNSA. The CDR3 here is CASSLAGRESYGYTF. The CDR3 DNA sequence: TGTGCCAGCAGCTTAGCGGGGAGGGAGAGCTATGGCTACACCTTC.

The chain has TRBV5-4 and TRBJ2-3, with 13 bases aligning to TRBD2. There are 16 residues in the CDR3. CDR1 is SGHNT and CDR2 is YYREEE in the germline V gene (reference sequence). The J segment lost 5 bases and the V segment lost 5 bases, leaving 8 bases of the junction unmatched. CDR3 loop: CASRLTSGGPIDTQYF. The DNA of the CDR3 is TGTGCCAGCAGGCTGACTAGCGGGGGGCCTATAGATACGCAGTATTTT.

The CDR3 region is CATSRDSWVFGQPQHF. In DNA form, the CDR3 reads TGTGCCACCAGCAGAGATAGTTGGGTATTCGGGCAGCCCCAGCATTTT. V and J are TRBV15 and TRBJ1-5; D unclear. Germline CDR1 reads LNHNV; CDR2 reads YYDKDF (reference sequence). This CDR3 comprises 16 residues. Between the trimmed V and J ends, which lost 0 bases and 7 bases, there was a span of 16 bases.

DNA for the CDR3: TGTGCCATCGGAAACCTGACAGGGGGCCCCGGGGAGCTGTTTTTT. Protein product: CAIGNLTGGPGELFF. The gene calls are TRBV10-3 and TRBJ2-2; 10 positions match TRBD1. There are 15 residues in the CDR3. The germline V gene encodes CDR1 ENHRY and CDR2 SYGVKD. The trim removed 8 bases at V and 6 bases at J, leaving 9 bases unmatched.

This chain joins TRBV10-3 and TRBJ1-6; 7 bases agree with TRBD1. The germline V gene has CDR1 ENHRY and CDR2 SYGVKD. The CDR3 totals 15 residues. The junction had 6 bases not matched to a gene; V was cut back by 4 bases and J by 6 bases. The CDR3 sequence is CAISGSGTANSPLHF. In nucleotides, the CDR3 is TGTGCCATCAGTGGCTCCGGGACAGCTAATTCACCCCTCCACTTT.